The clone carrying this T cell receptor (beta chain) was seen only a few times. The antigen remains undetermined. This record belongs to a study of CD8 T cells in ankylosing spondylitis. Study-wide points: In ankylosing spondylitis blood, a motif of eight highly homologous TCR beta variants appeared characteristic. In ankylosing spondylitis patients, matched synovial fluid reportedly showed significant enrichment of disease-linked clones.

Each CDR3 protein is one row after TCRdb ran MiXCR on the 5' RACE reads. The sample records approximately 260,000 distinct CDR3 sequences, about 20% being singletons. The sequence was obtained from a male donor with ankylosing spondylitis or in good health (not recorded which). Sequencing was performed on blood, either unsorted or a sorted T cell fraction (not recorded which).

The CDR3 spells CASSPTIMGTYEQYF. In DNA form, the CDR3 reads TGTGCCAGCAGCCCTACCATAATGGGAACCTACGAGCAGTACTTC. The J gene is TRBJ2-7, the V gene TRBV9; D uncertain. This CDR3 has 15 residues. The ends were cut back, 4 bases at V and 2 bases at J, with 16 bases in the middle. Germline V gene data show CDR1 as SGDLS and CDR2 as YYNGEE.